One T cell receptor (beta chain) is described in this entry. What it binds is unknown. TCRdb reprocessed the 5' RACE reads via MiXCR and lists one record per CDR3 protein. The table records 62,000 or so distinct CDR3 sequences, 20% to 25% of them present only once. Study-level results: The TCR gene usage of tumor memory CD4+ T cells clustered together with blood and lymph node memory CD4+ cells and with lymph node naive CD4+ cells.

The origin of this receptor is a female donor with breast cancer. The sample consisted of memory CD4+ T cells sorted from a lymph node. Specified subset: memory CD4+ T cells, CD4+CD45RO+CD25-.

The CDR3 here is CASSQDLGSSGNTIYF. The DNA for the CDR3 is TGTGCCAGCAGCCAAGATTTAGGGAGCTCTGGAAACACCATATATTTT. This rearrangement joins TRBV4-2 to TRBJ1-3; D not resolved. The CDR3 has 16 residues. Per germline, CDR1 LGHNA and CDR2 YNFKEQ. V lost 0 bases and J lost 0, with 9 bases in between.